The clone carrying this T cell receptor (beta chain) was recorded a few times. What it recognizes is unknown. The library had UMIs added by 3' ligation of an oligonucleotide to TCR cDNA. The CDR3 covers 16 residues. The V end was cut by 5 bases, the J end by 2 bases, with 18 bases between. CDR1 and CDR2 from the germline V gene are MNHEY and SMNVEV (reference sequence). Four PCR rounds used nested alpha and beta constant region primers plus the SP2 primer. Alpha and beta constant region primers primed reverse transcription for blood and skin samples. TCRdb redid the calling of the 5' RACE reads with MiXCR, one entry per CDR3 protein. The sample has about 62,000 distinct CDR3 sequences; more than 6.5% are singletons. These data belong to a study of naive and memory T cell subsets. Study results and caveats: This RNA-based method may be sensitive to activation-related transcript changes.

The chain joins TRBV27 to TRBJ1-2, with D unresolved. This TCR was recovered from a female donor in good health. The CDR3 DNA is TGTGCCAGCAGTCCCTCCGGGAGGACCCGGAACTATGGCTACACCTTC. Protein: CASSPSGRTRNYGYTF.